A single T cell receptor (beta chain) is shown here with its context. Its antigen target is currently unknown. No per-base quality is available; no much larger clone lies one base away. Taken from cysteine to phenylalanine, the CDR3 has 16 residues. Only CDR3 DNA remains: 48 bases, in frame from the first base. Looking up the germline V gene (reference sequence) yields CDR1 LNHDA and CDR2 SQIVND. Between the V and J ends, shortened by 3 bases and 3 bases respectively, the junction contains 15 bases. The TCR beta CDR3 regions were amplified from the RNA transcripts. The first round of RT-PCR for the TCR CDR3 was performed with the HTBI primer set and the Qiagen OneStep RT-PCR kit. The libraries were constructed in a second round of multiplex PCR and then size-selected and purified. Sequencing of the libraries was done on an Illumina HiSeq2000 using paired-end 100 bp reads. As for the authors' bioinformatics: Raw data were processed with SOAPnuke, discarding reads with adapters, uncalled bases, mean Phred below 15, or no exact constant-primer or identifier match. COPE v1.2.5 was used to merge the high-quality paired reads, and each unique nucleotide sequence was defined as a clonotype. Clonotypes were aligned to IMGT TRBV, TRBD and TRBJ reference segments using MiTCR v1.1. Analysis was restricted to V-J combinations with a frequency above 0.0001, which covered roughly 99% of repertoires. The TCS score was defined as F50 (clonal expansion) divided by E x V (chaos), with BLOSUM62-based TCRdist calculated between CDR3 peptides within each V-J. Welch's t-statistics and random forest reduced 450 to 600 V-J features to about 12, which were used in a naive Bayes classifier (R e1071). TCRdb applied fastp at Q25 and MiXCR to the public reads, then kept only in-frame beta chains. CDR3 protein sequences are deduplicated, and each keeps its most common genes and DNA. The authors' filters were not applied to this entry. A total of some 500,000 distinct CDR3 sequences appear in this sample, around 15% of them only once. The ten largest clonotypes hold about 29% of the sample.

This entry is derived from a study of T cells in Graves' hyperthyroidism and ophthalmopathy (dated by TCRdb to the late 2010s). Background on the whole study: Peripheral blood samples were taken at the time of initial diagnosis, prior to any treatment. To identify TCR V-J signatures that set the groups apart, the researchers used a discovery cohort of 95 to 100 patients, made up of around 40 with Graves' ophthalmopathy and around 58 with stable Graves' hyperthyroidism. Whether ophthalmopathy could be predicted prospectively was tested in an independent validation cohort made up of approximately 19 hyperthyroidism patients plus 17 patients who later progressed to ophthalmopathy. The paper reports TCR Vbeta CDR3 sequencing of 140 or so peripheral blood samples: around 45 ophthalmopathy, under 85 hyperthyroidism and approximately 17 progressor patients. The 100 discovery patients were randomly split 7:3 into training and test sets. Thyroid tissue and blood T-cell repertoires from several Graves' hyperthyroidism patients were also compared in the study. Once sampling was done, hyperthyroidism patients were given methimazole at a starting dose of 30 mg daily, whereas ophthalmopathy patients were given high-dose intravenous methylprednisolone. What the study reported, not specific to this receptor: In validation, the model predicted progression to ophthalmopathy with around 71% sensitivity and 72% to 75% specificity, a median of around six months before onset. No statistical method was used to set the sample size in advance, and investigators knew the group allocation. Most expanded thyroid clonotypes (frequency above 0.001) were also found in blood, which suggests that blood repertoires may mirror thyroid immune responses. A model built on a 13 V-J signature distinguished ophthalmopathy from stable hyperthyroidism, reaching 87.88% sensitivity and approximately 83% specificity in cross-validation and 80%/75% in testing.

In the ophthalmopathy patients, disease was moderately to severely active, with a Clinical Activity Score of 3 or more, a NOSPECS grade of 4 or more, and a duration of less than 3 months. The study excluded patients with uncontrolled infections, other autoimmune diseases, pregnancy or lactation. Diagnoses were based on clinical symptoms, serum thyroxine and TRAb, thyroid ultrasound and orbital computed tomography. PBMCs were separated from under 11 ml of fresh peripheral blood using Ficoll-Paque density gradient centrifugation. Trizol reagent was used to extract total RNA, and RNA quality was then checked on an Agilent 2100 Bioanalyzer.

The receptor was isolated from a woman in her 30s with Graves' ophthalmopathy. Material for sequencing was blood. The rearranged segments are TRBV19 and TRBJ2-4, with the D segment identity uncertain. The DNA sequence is TGTGCCAGTAGTATCGCGGCCCGAAAGGGCAAAAACATTCAGTACTTC. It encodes CASSIAARKGKNIQYF.